These 29 T cell receptor beta chains came from one sample sequenced in a study of CD8 T cells in ankylosing spondylitis. The study's findings and limits: It appeared that ankylosing spondylitis blood was characterized by a TCR beta motif of several highly homologous variants.

In TCRdb, the 5' RACE reads were re-called with MiXCR into one record per CDR3 protein. The sample includes more than 650,000 distinct CDR3 sequences, approximately 12% of them seen just once. These receptors have no identified antigens. The sequencing input was blood, either unsorted or a sorted T cell fraction (not recorded which). Source of these receptors: a male donor with ankylosing spondylitis.

This clonotype was observed many times. The rearrangement joins TRBV29-1 to TRBJ2-1, with D tentatively TRBD2 (5 bases). Between the trimmed V and J ends, which lost 6 bases and 3 bases, there was a span of 15 bases. CDR1 SQVTM and CDR2 ANQGSEA come from the germline V gene. The length of the CDR3 is 14 residues. The CDR3 region has the DNA TGCAGCGTGGCGGGTAGCCGAATCTACAATGAGCAGTTCTTC. It encodes CSVAGSRIYNEQFF.

This clonotype was recorded at least ten times. This chain connects TRBV7-2 to TRBJ2-5; D gene ambiguous. The V gene's germline CDR1 is SGHTA and CDR2 FQGNSA. The length of the CDR3 is 13 residues. V dropped 2 bases and J dropped 7 bases, with 11 bases sitting between them. CDR3 residues: CASSLLGSPTQYF. DNA of the CDR3: TGTGCCAGCAGCTTACTCGGTTCCCCGACCCAGTACTTC.

This clonotype was seen a handful of times. The chain employs TRBV7-8 and TRBJ2-7; D may be TRBD2 (6 bases). The V gene lost 2 bases and the J gene lost 0 bases, with 17 bases spanning the gap. The CDR3 runs to 17 residues. Germline loops: CDR1 SGHVS, CDR2 FQNEAQ. Here the CDR3 DNA reads TGTGCCAGCAGCTTACCTCGTCGGGGGTCGAGCTCCTACGAGCAGTACTTC. Translating it yields CASSLPRRGSSSYEQYF.

In its sample, this clonotype was seen a few times. The chain is built from TRBV6-2 or TRBV6-3 and TRBJ2-3; a possible D gene is TRBD2 (5 bases). Between the trimmed V and J ends, which lost 0 bases and 5 bases, there was a span of 18 bases. Germline loops: CDR1 MNHEY, CDR2 SVGEGT. This CDR3 contains 17 residues. For the CDR3, the DNA is TGTGCCAGCAGTTACTCGATGCAGCGACTGGGAGAAGATACGCAGTATTTT. Protein: CASSYSMQRLGEDTQYF.

This chain connects TRBV10-1 to TRBJ2-1; 9 nucleotides agree with TRBD2. The CDR3 runs to 16 residues. The trim removed 5 bases at V and 3 bases at J, leaving 8 bases unmatched. From germline, CDR1 is WNHNN and CDR2 SYGVQD (reference sequence). The CDR3 nucleotides are TGCGCCAGCAGTCGATCTAGCGGGGAGAACTACAATGAGCAGTTCTTC. It translates to CASSRSSGENYNEQFF.

This clonotype turned up a few times. The rearrangement links TRBV28 to TRBJ1-1, with TRBD1 as a possible D gene (6 bases). The V gene's germline CDR1 is MDHEN and CDR2 SYDVKM. V dropped 6 bases and J dropped 10 bases, with 15 bases sitting between them. The CDR3 runs 12 residues. The CDR3 sequence is CASSWGQTAAFF. Here the CDR3 DNA reads TGTGCCAGCAGCTGGGGGCAGACGGCAGCTTTCTTT.

There are a few counts of this clonotype. The CDR3 DNA sequence: TGCAGTGCTAGCCGTGGGGGGGTCCAAGAGACCCAGTACTTC. Its translation: CSASRGGVQETQYF. This chain uses TRBV20-1 with TRBJ2-5; 7 positions match TRBD2. The CDR3 consists of 14 residues. CDR1 and CDR2 from the germline V gene are DFQATT and SNEGSKA (reference sequence). Germline trimming cut 3 bases from V and 1 base from J; bases unmatched to any gene: 5.

The chain recombines TRBV5-1 with TRBJ1-1; 9 nucleotides agree with TRBD1. The CDR3 is 13 amino acids. Per the germline V gene, CDR1 is SGHRS and CDR2 is YFSETQ. V gave up 10 bases and J gave up 0 bases; unmatched junction bases: 4. The CDR3 sequence is CASGTGMNTEAFF. For the CDR3, the DNA is TGCGCCTCAGGGACAGGGATGAACACTGAAGCTTTCTTT.

The table lists this clonotype with many counts. V and J are TRBV20-1 and TRBJ2-7; perhaps D is TRBD1 or TRBD2 (6 bases each). The CDR3 length is 14 residues. Germline V gene sequence: CDR1 DFQATT, CDR2 SNEGSKA (reference sequence). V was cut by 1 base and J by 3 bases, with 13 bases left in between. CDR3 DNA sequence: TGCAGTGCTAGAGTAGGGGGGAGTAACTACGAGCAGTACTTC. Protein sequence: CSARVGGSNYEQYF.

The J gene is TRBJ1-3, the V gene TRBV29-1; D gene uncertain. In germline, CDR1 is SQVTM, CDR2 ANQGSEA. The ends were cut back, 4 bases at V and 4 bases at J, with 11 bases in the middle. The CDR3 consists of 13 residues. The CDR3 sequence: CSVGLTTGNTIYF. CDR3 DNA: TGCAGCGTTGGATTGACAACCGGAAACACCATATATTTT.

This clonotype was seen more than once but under ten times. The chain has TRBV4-3 and TRBJ1-4, with 7 bases matching TRBD1. This CDR3 is 14 amino acids long. The germline CDR1 and CDR2 sequences are LGHNA and YSLEER. V lost 2 bases, J lost 5 bases, and 2 bases stayed unmatched. The CDR3 DNA follows: TGCGCCAGCAGCCAAACGACAGGGAATGAAAAACTGTTTTTT. Translation gives CASSQTTGNEKLFF.

J is TRBJ1-2 and V is TRBV24-1; 8 bases fit TRBD1. Germline assignment: CDR1 KGHDR and CDR2 SFDVKD. Losses at the gene ends were 7 bases for V and 2 bases for J; bases not matched to a gene: 2. The CDR3 length is 13 residues. Written as DNA, the CDR3 is TGTGCCACCAGCCACAGGGGGAACTATGGCTACACCTTC. It specifies CATSHRGNYGYTF.

This clonotype was picked up a small number of times. This chain connects TRBV12-3 or TRBV12-4 to TRBJ1-6; D is ambiguous. The germline V and J ends were trimmed by 2 bases and 8 bases, with 10 bases remaining between them. CDR3 size: 14 residues. For the CDR3, the DNA is TGTGCCAGCAGTTTATCGTCCATCCATTCACCCCTCCACTTT. It specifies CASSLSSIHSPLHF.

V and J are TRBV28 and TRBJ2-7; 9 nucleotides align to TRBD1. Germline CDR1 reads MDHEN; CDR2 reads SYDVKM. The CDR3 spans 14 residues. Losses at the gene ends were 7 bases for V and 3 bases for J; bases not matched to a gene: 7. CDR3 residues: CASNRDRVFYEQYF. For the CDR3, the DNA is TGTGCCAGCAATAGGGACAGGGTATTCTACGAGCAGTACTTC.

This clonotype was recorded at least ten times. The V gene is TRBV20-1, the J gene TRBJ2-3, with D unresolved. V shed 8 bases and J shed 0 bases, with 12 bases lying between them. The CDR3 sequence is 13 residues long. Germline CDR1 DFQATT, CDR2 SNEGSKA (reference sequence). CDR3 amino acids: CSPKTSSTDTQYF. Written as DNA, the CDR3 is TGCAGTCCCAAAACATCTAGCACAGATACGCAGTATTTT.

In DNA form, the CDR3 reads TGTGCCAGCAGCTCGGACAGGGGGCATTACGAGCAGTACTTC. Protein product: CASSSDRGHYEQYF. The chain couples TRBV7-2 to TRBJ2-7, with 11 bases lining up with TRBD1. Germline V gene lookup returns CDR1 SGHTA and CDR2 FQGNSA. The ends lost 4 bases at V and 4 bases at J; junction bases unmatched: 3. The CDR3 length is 14 residues.

This clonotype was observed a few times. CDR3 sequence reads: CASSSGGRVETQYF. The CDR3 region has the DNA TGTGCCAGCAGCTCCGGGGGGAGGGTCGAGACCCAGTACTTC. The chain carries TRBV5-6 and TRBJ2-5; TRBD2 agrees at 7 bases. The trim removed 3 bases at V and 5 bases at J, leaving 7 bases unmatched. Germline V gene data show CDR1 as SGHDT and CDR2 as YYEEEE. The CDR3 sequence is 14 residues long.

In this sample, this clonotype turned up a few times. This chain links TRBV5-1 with TRBJ1-1; 7 nucleotides align to TRBD1. Germline loops: CDR1 SGHRS, CDR2 YFSETQ. The V gene end was trimmed by 0 bases and the J gene end by 7 bases; junction bases not matched to a gene: 3. This CDR3 contains 13 residues. The CDR3, as DNA: TGCGCCAGCAGCTTGGACAGGGGTGTTGAAGCTTTCTTT. Its protein product is CASSLDRGVEAFF.

In this sample, this clonotype turned up many times. The chain's CDR3 is CSARKRDSNQPQHF. CDR3 sequence (DNA): TGCAGTGCTCGTAAAAGAGACAGCAATCAGCCCCAGCATTTT. The rearrangement joins TRBV20-1 to TRBJ1-5; D is undetermined. Trimming stripped 5 bases from V and 1 base from J, with 12 bases between. The germline CDR1 and CDR2 sequences are DFQATT and SNEGSKA (reference sequence). The CDR3 has 14 amino acids.

This chain connects TRBV7-8 to TRBJ2-2, with D possibly matching TRBD2 (6 bases). The CDR3 consists of 15 residues. CDR1 is SGHVS, CDR2 FQNEAQ, per germline. Trimming left V 1 base short and J 6 bases short, with 12 bases between. CDR3 residues: CASSLVLGEAGELFF. CDR3 in DNA: TGTGCCAGCAGCTTAGTTTTAGGGGAGGCCGGGGAGCTGTTTTTT.

This clonotype was seen a few times. The V call is TRBV4-3, the J call TRBJ1-4; D might be TRBD1 (5 bases). Between the trimmed V and J ends, which lost 2 bases and 0 bases, there was a span of 7 bases. Per germline, CDR1 LGHNA and CDR2 YSLEER. The CDR3 contains 15 residues. CDR3 coding DNA: TGCGCCAGCAGCCAAATGACAGCAACTAATGAAAAACTGTTTTTT. Its protein is CASSQMTATNEKLFF.

This clonotype was seen ten or more times. The chain has TRBV10-3 and TRBJ2-5, with D uncertain. The CDR3 runs 14 residues. Germline-derived CDR1 and CDR2 are ENHRY and SYGVKD. V shed 6 bases and J shed 7 bases, with 18 bases lying between them. Written as DNA, the CDR3 is TGTGCCATCAGCCCAGGAGCTGACGCTGGGACCCAGTACTTC. The encoded protein is CAISPGADAGTQYF.

The chain recombines TRBV7-2 with TRBJ2-1, with D tentatively TRBD2 (6 bases). Per the germline V gene, CDR1 is SGHTA and CDR2 is FQGNSA. Trimming took 1 base from V and 7 from J, leaving 14 bases between them. This CDR3 contains 15 residues. The CDR3 nucleotides are TGTGCCAGCAGCTTAGGACTAGTAGGCAAAAATGAGCAGTTCTTC. Its translation is CASSLGLVGKNEQFF.

This clonotype appeared a few times. The chain combines TRBV20-1 with TRBJ1-1, with D unclear. V shed 6 bases and J shed 2 bases, with 16 bases lying between them. This CDR3 comprises 14 residues. CDR1 and CDR2 from the germline V gene are DFQATT and SNEGSKA (reference sequence). CDR3 DNA: TGCAGTGCCGTAGAAAGAAGGTTAAACACTGAAGCTTTCTTT. As protein: CSAVERRLNTEAFF.

The DNA for the CDR3 is TGTGCCAGCAGTGAAGGCGGAGCAGCCAGCTCCTACGAGCAGTACTTC. Amino acids: CASSEGGAASSYEQYF. The rearrangement uses TRBV6-1 and TRBJ2-7, with D unclear. CDR3 size: 16 residues. V dropped 1 base and J dropped 0 bases, with 13 bases sitting between them. The germline V gene has CDR1 MNHNS and CDR2 SASEGT.

The gene calls are TRBV2 and TRBJ2-1, with 11 bases matching TRBD2. CDR1 and CDR2 (germline): SNHLY, FYNNEI. This CDR3 spans 15 amino acids. Unmatched junction bases numbered 9, after V lost 6 bases and J lost 8 bases. CDR3 loop: CASSPLTSGIYEQFF. The CDR3 DNA reads as TGTGCCAGCAGCCCTTTGACTAGCGGGATCTATGAGCAGTTCTTC.

V gene TRBV18 combines with J gene TRBJ1-1; unclear D gene. With 4 bases removed from V and 4 bases from J, the gap between germline ends came to 13 bases. CDR3 length: 14 residues. From germline, CDR1 is KGHSH and CDR2 LQKENI. The CDR3: CASSHGEGGTEAFF. The CDR3 nucleotides are TGTGCCAGCTCACACGGGGAAGGCGGCACTGAAGCTTTCTTT.

This clonotype was observed a handful of times. The chain recombines TRBV9 with TRBJ2-7; 7 bases agree with TRBD1. The CDR3 sequence is 14 residues long. The V gene end was trimmed by 3 bases and the J gene end by 2 bases; junction bases not matched to a gene: 5. Germline V gives CDR1 SGDLS, CDR2 YYNGEE. The CDR3: CASSGRGTAYEQYF. The CDR3 coding sequence is TGTGCCAGCAGCGGCCGAGGGACAGCCTACGAGCAGTACTTC.

This clonotype was counted many times. The chain has TRBV20-1 and TRBJ2-3; D is uncertain. The CDR3 runs 13 residues. Looked up from germline, CDR1 is DFQATT and CDR2 is SNEGSKA (reference sequence). The CDR3 here is CSVLPPSTDTQYF. For the CDR3, the DNA is TGCAGCGTCTTACCCCCAAGCACAGATACGCAGTATTTT.